This T cell receptor beta chain was sequenced in a study of blood T cell repertoires in COVID-19 (dated by TCRdb to about 2020). In terms of the full investigation: The collaborator samples originated in the United States, Italy and Spain and spanned the acute and convalescent phases of COVID-19. Where HLA class I and class II types were available, the types were taken from metadata supplied by the sample provider, not from assay-based typing. A freely available public database, intended as a resource for researchers studying the immune response to SARS-CoV-2, is where the repertoires were released. The dataset comprised deeply sampled blood TCRbeta repertoires from subjects exposed to, actively infected with, or recovered from COVID-19. Nearly every sample came with metadata listing a de-identified subject ID, COVID-19 status, age in years and sex. The material from the prospective study consisted of cDNA or gDNA derived from T cells, B-cell-depleted T cells, or PBMCs. The samples were drawn from two sources: the first 160 participants of the ongoing ImmuneRACE study, and 1,254 subjects contributed by 6 global collaborators. The study at large found these results: How much clinical and demographic metadata was included differed by source and by participant, and the metadata was provided uncurated.

From the germline V gene, CDR1 is MDHEN and CDR2 is SYDVKM. The CDR3 measures 17 amino acids from cysteine to phenylalanine. Only CDR3 DNA is held: 51 bases, read in frame from base 1. Trimming at the junction amounts to 1 base on V and 0 bases on J, and the germline ends lie 13 bases apart. Comments on this clone: Its antigen is still unknown. Base qualities are not at hand, and no much larger clone is one base apart.

One collaborating source in Seattle enrolled patients during active infection and followed them longitudinally through the course of disease. Collaborating institutions collected whole blood in K2EDTA tubes following their own protocols. Collaborator samples were shipped for TCRbeta analysis as frozen whole blood, isolated PBMCs, or DNA extracted from either sample type. The immunoSEQ Assay, a bias-controlled multiplex PCR, was used to amplify TCRbeta CDR3 regions from genomic DNA. The authors processed their data as follows. The number of nucleated cells in each sample was estimated from the amplification of reference gene primers within the assay. To quantify the absolute abundance of each unique TCRbeta CDR3 rearrangement, sequence reads were collapsed and filtered. Productive Simpson clonality was computed per sample as the square root of Simpson's diversity index over productive rearrangements. TCRdb holds this immuneACCESS table with in-frame rearrangements only. Some clones are missing; in checked studies, unresolved V genes explain under half, and the rest has no known cause. Clone size and the V and J calls come from that table; the DNA yielded D and trimming. The sample has 170,000 or so clones on record, just under 90% of them singletons. The biggest ten clones account for approximately 13% of the sample.

The receptor's source is a woman in her sixties or seventies with COVID-19, enrolled during active disease. The sample was peripheral blood. The chain is made from TRBV28 and TRBJ1-5, with the D gene uncertain. The nucleotide sequence is TGTGCCAGCAGTTTATTTCGGAGTCCCATTAGCAATCAGCCCCAGCATTTT. The translation is CASSLFRSPISNQPQHF.